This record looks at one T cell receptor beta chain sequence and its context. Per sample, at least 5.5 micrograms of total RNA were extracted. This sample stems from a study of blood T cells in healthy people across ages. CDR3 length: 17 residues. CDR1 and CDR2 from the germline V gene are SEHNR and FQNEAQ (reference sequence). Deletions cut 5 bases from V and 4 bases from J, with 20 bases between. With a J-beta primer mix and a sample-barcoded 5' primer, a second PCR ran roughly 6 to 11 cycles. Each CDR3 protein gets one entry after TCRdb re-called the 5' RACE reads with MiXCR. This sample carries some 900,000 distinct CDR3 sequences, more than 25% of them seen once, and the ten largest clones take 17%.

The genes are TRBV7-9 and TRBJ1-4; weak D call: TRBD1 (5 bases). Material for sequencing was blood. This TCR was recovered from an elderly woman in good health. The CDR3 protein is CASSTSIQGIGNEKLFF. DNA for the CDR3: TGTGCCAGCAGCACGTCTATCCAGGGCATTGGTAATGAAAAACTGTTTTTT.